This T cell receptor beta chain is from a study of blood T cell repertoires in COVID-19. The table came from immunoSEQ multiplex PCR; TCRdb's copy has only in-frame clones and leaves some out. The top ten clones hold about 2.4% of a sample with under 250,000 clones, 85% of them seen once. Germline CDR1 reads MNHEY; CDR2 reads SVGAGI. The CDR3 contains 14 residues. V was pared by 6 bases and J by 7 bases, with 16 bases between. The clonotype was recovered from a woman aged 70-85 years with COVID-19, enrolled during active disease. The genes are TRBV6-5 and TRBJ2-1; perhaps TRBD1 as D (6 bases). Sample: peripheral blood. CDR3 region: CASSQTTGRNEQFF. The CDR3 DNA reads as TGTGCCAGCAGCCAGACGACAGGTAGGAATGAGCAGTTCTTC.